This TCR beta chain was sequenced for a study of blood T cell repertoires in COVID-19. Across the whole study: Some COVID-19 samples were acute and others convalescent; all came from the United States, Italy and Spain.

The ends were cut back, 4 bases at V and 7 bases at J, with 16 bases in the middle. Germline V gene lookup returns CDR1 MGHDK and CDR2 SYGVNS. This CDR3 is 15 amino acids long. Sequencing was performed with immunoSEQ multiplex PCR; in TCRdb, only in-frame clones are kept and a portion is missing. The sample holds more than 100,000 clones, 70% to 90% seen once. This sequence originates from a man in his fifties in a cohort sampled during active COVID-19. V and J are TRBV25-1 and TRBJ2-2; possibly TRBD1 for D (7 bases). The sample comprised peripheral blood. Here the CDR3 reads CASSAGGFQSGELFF. Written as DNA, the CDR3 is TGTGCCAGCAGTGCAGGGGGGTTTCAGAGCGGGGAGCTGTTTTTT.